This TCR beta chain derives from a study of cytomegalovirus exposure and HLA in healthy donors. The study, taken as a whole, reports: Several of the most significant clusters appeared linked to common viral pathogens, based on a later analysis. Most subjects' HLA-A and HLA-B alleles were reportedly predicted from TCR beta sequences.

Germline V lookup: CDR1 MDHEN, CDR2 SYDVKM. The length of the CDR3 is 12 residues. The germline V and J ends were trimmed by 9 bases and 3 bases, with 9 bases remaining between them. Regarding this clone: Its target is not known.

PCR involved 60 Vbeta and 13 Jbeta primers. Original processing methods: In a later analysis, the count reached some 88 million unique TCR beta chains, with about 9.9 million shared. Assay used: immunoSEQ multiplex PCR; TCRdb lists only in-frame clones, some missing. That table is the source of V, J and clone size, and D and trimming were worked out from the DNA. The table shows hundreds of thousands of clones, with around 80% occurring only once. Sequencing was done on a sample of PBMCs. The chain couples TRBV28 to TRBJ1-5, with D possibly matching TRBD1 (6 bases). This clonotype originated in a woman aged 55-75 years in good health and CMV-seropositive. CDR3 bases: TGTGCCAGTACAGGGCCCAATCAGCCCCAGCATTTT. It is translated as CASTGPNQPQHF.